This is a list of T cell receptor beta chains from one sample in a study of blood T cell repertoires in COVID-19. Sequenced by immunoSEQ multiplex PCR; TCRdb stores in-frame clones only, minus some. The sample holds tens of thousands of clones, roughly three quarters seen once. Sequencing input: peripheral blood. All receptors come from an older man with COVID-19, enrolled during active disease. CDR3s include the opening cysteine and the closing phenylalanine or tryptophan. The order of the fields is J gene, D gene, V gene, clone size, CDR3 protein, CDR3 DNA. The D gene is left open where the match is weak. Some rows have no size entry. The others give once, few or many, or a class for an expanded clone.

J: TRBJ1-1
D: -
V: TRBV28
size: -
CDR3: CASSQTLNTEAFF
DNA: TGTGCCAGCAGCCAGACACTTAACACTGAAGCTTTCTTT

J: TRBJ2-3
D: -
V: TRBV5-1
size: -
CDR3: CASSLAKGSGTDTQYF
DNA: TGCGCCAGCAGCTTGGCCAAAGGAAGCGGCACAGATACGCAGTATTTT

J: TRBJ1-3
D: TRBD1
V: TRBV18
size: -
CDR3: CASSPGTAGNTIYF
DNA: TGTGCCAGCTCACCGGGGACAGCTGGAAACACCATATATTTT

J: TRBJ2-7
D: TRBD2
V: TRBV5-1
size: -
CDR3: CASSLSSGRSYEQYF
DNA: TGCGCCAGCAGCTTGTCTAGCGGGAGGTCCTACGAGCAGTACTTC

J: TRBJ1-1
D: TRBD1
V: TRBV7-2
size: -
CDR3: CASSVEGGVGTEAFF
DNA: TGTGCCAGCAGCGTCGAAGGGGGCGTGGGCACTGAAGCTTTCTTT

J: TRBJ2-2
D: TRBD1
V: TRBV19
size: few
CDR3: CASSSPRTGRDGELFF
DNA: TGTGCCAGTAGCTCCCCGAGGACAGGGCGGGACGGGGAGCTGTTTTTT

J: TRBJ1-4
D: -
V: TRBV9
size: -
CDR3: CASSVDGAATNEKLFF
DNA: TGTGCCAGCAGCGTAGACGGTGCTGCAACTAATGAAAAACTGTTTTTT

J: TRBJ1-2
D: -
V: TRBV7-8
size: -
CDR3: CASSSTGHNYGYTF
DNA: TGTGCCAGCAGCTCGACAGGACATAACTATGGCTACACCTTC

J: TRBJ1-1
D: -
V: TRBV6-5
size: -
CDR3: CASSSPGGMNTEAFF
DNA: TGTGCCAGCAGTAGCCCGGGGGGCATGAACACTGAAGCTTTCTTT

J: TRBJ2-7
D: -
V: TRBV27
size: once
CDR3: CASSPWDRENEQYF
DNA: TGTGCCAGCAGCCCATGGGACCGGGAGAACGAGCAGTACTTC

J: TRBJ2-1
D: -
V: TRBV12-3/TRBV12-4
size: -
CDR3: CASRIMAGNEQFF
DNA: TGTGCCAGCAGGATTATGGCGGGCAATGAGCAGTTCTTC

J: TRBJ2-5
D: -
V: TRBV25-1
size: -
CDR3: CASSESGSWDQYF
DNA: TGTGCCAGCAGTGAATCAGGGTCCTGGGACCAGTACTTC

J: TRBJ1-1
D: -
V: TRBV2
size: -
CDR3: CASSDIDGVGNTEAFF
DNA: TGTGCCAGCAGTGACATAGACGGGGTAGGGAACACTGAAGCTTTCTTT

J: TRBJ1-1
D: -
V: TRBV28
size: -
CDR3: CASSSPGSRSSRDEAFF
DNA: TGTGCCAGCAGTTCTCCGGGGTCGAGGAGTTCGAGAGATGAAGCTTTCTTT

J: TRBJ2-1
D: -
V: TRBV20-1
size: -
CDR3: CSASPPHAEGIEQFF
DNA: TGCAGTGCTAGTCCCCCGCACGCGGAGGGGATTGAGCAGTTCTTC

J: TRBJ2-4
D: TRBD2
V: TRBV6-2/TRBV6-3
size: -
CDR3: CASSGQAGVIQYF
DNA: TGTGCCAGCAGTGGGCAAGCGGGAGTCATTCAGTACTTC

J: TRBJ2-7
D: -
V: TRBV27
size: -
CDR3: CASSSLAAGSGPSYEQYF
DNA: TGTGCCAGCAGTTCCCTTGCCGCGGGTAGCGGTCCGAGTTACGAGCAGTACTTC

J: TRBJ1-2
D: TRBD1
V: TRBV6-5
size: few
CDR3: CASRRQGIGSYGYTF
DNA: TGTGCCAGCAGAAGACAGGGAATCGGATCCTATGGCTACACCTTC

J: TRBJ2-1
D: -
V: TRBV11-2
size: -
CDR3: CASSLVRSLAPTYNEQFF
DNA: TGTGCCAGCAGCTTAGTCCGGTCGCTAGCGCCGACCTACAATGAGCAGTTCTTC

J: TRBJ2-7
D: -
V: TRBV27
size: -
CDR3: CASSLDRGSYEQYF
DNA: TGTGCCAGCAGTTTAGATCGGGGCTCCTACGAGCAGTACTTC

J: TRBJ2-7
D: TRBD2
V: TRBV7-2
size: -
CDR3: CASSLASRASGSHEQYF
DNA: TGTGCCAGCAGCTTAGCGAGTAGGGCTAGCGGGAGTCACGAGCAGTACTTC

J: TRBJ2-7
D: -
V: TRBV11-2
size: once
CDR3: CASSLALIYEQYF
DNA: TGTGCCAGCAGCTTAGCTCTAATCTACGAGCAGTACTTC

J: TRBJ2-1
D: -
V: TRBV19
size: -
CDR3: CASQLGAAWANNEQFF
DNA: TGTGCCAGTCAGTTGGGGGCGGCTTGGGCTAACAATGAGCAGTTCTTC

J: TRBJ1-5
D: -
V: TRBV3-1/TRBV3-2
size: -
CDR3: CASSPFGPAGQSNQPQHF
DNA: TGTGCCAGCAGCCCGTTCGGACCGGCAGGACAAAGCAATCAGCCCCAGCATTTT

J: TRBJ1-1
D: -
V: TRBV6-6
size: -
CDR3: CASRSETEAFF
DNA: TGTGCCAGCAGAAGTGAGACTGAAGCTTTCTTT

J: TRBJ2-7
D: -
V: TRBV6-2/TRBV6-3
size: -
CDR3: CASSYSRRQNTYEQYF
DNA: TGTGCCAGCAGTTATAGTCGTAGACAGAACACCTACGAGCAGTACTTC

J: TRBJ1-5
D: -
V: TRBV2
size: -
CDR3: CASTKTSGGNQPQHF
DNA: TGTGCCAGCACCAAGACGTCGGGGGGAAATCAGCCCCAGCATTTT

J: TRBJ1-4
D: TRBD1
V: TRBV4-1
size: few
CDR3: CASSQGDRGFTTNEKLFF
DNA: TGCGCCAGCAGCCAAGGAGACAGGGGATTTACAACTAATGAAAAACTGTTTTTT

J: TRBJ1-4
D: TRBD1
V: TRBV20-1
size: -
CDR3: CSASETGVAEKLFF
DNA: TGCAGTGCTAGTGAGACAGGGGTGGCCGAAAAACTGTTTTTT

J: TRBJ1-3
D: TRBD1
V: TRBV9
size: -
CDR3: CASSTGQLTSGNTIYF
DNA: TGTGCCAGCAGCACGGGACAGCTGACCTCTGGAAACACCATATATTTT

J: TRBJ1-2
D: -
V: TRBV5-4
size: -
CDR3: CASSLGGSGNYGYTF
DNA: TGTGCCAGCAGCTTGGGAGGATCCGGAAACTATGGCTACACCTTC

J: TRBJ2-7
D: TRBD2
V: TRBV7-3
size: -
CDR3: CASSPGTSGEQYF
DNA: TGTGCCAGCAGCCCAGGGACTAGCGGCGAGCAGTACTTC

J: TRBJ2-3
D: TRBD1
V: TRBV15
size: -
CDR3: CATRDRGTEYTDTQYF
DNA: TGTGCCACCAGGGACAGGGGTACAGAATACACAGATACGCAGTATTTT

J: TRBJ2-1
D: TRBD2
V: TRBV4-1
size: -
CDR3: CASSHWGRADPYNEQFF
DNA: TGCGCCAGCAGCCACTGGGGGAGGGCCGATCCCTACAATGAGCAGTTCTTC

J: TRBJ2-1
D: -
V: TRBV9
size: -
CDR3: CASSVAGDRTGNEQFF
DNA: TGTGCCAGCAGCGTAGCGGGAGACCGAACGGGTAATGAGCAGTTCTTC

J: TRBJ2-4
D: TRBD1
V: TRBV5-1
size: -
CDR3: CASSMTGDVGKNIQYF
DNA: TGCGCCAGCAGCATGACAGGGGATGTAGGCAAAAACATTCAGTACTTC

J: TRBJ1-1
D: TRBD1
V: TRBV18
size: once
CDR3: CASSPEQGASAEAFF
DNA: TGTGCCAGCTCACCCGAACAGGGGGCGAGCGCTGAAGCTTTCTTT

J: TRBJ1-3
D: TRBD1
V: TRBV9
size: -
CDR3: CASSVRDRVTAGNTIYF
DNA: TGTGCCAGCAGCGTTCGGGACAGGGTCACGGCTGGAAACACCATATATTTT

J: TRBJ1-5
D: -
V: TRBV28
size: -
CDR3: CASSLGQPNQPQHF
DNA: TGTGCCAGCAGTTTGGGCCAGCCAAATCAGCCCCAGCATTTT

J: TRBJ1-5
D: TRBD1
V: TRBV10-3
size: -
CDR3: CAIRDRGNQPQHF
DNA: TGTGCCATCAGAGACAGGGGGAATCAGCCCCAGCATTTT

J: TRBJ2-7
D: -
V: TRBV9
size: -
CDR3: CASSVGEPSYEQYF
DNA: TGTGCCAGCAGCGTGGGCGAACCAAGCTACGAGCAGTACTTC

J: TRBJ1-1
D: -
V: TRBV6-5
size: -
CDR3: CASEPSSQGNTEAFF
DNA: TGTGCCAGCGAACCTTCTTCCCAGGGGAACACTGAAGCTTTCTTT

J: TRBJ2-2
D: TRBD1
V: TRBV5-4
size: -
CDR3: CASSNRQGINGELFF
DNA: TGTGCCAGCAGCAATCGACAGGGGATTAACGGGGAGCTGTTTTTT